There are a few counts of the clone carrying this T cell receptor beta chain. Germline V gene sequence: CDR1 SGHTA, CDR2 FQGTGA. The CDR3 contains 16 residues. V lost 5 bases to trimming and J lost 9 bases; unmatched junction nucleotides: 11. This sample was taken from a study of neurological immune-mediated disorders. Described time point: longitudinal time-point 1 (baseline). One entry per CDR3 protein, called by TCRdb with MiXCR from the 5' RACE reads. In the table there are about 49,000 distinct CDR3 sequences, roughly 10% of which are singletons. The specimen was PBMCs. The receptor was derived from a middle-aged woman in good health. The chain uses TRBV7-3 and TRBJ2-3; 13 bases align to TRBD2. CDR3 loop: CASSTRLAGGAATQYF. DNA of the CDR3: TGTGCCAGCAGCACAAGACTAGCGGGGGGCGCCGCGACGCAGTATTTT.